Sequencing of this T cell receptor (beta chain) was carried out in a study of cytomegalovirus exposure and HLA in healthy donors. Study summary: Earlier, 110 million or so unique TCR beta sequences were recovered from around 200 million T cells by an analysis.

This CDR3 comprises 13 residues. Germline CDR1 SGDLS, CDR2 YYNGEE. The V gene lost 0 bases and the J gene lost 5 bases, with 9 bases spanning the gap. On this clone itself: Antigen unknown.

Amplification used 60 Vbeta primers and 13 Jbeta primers. Method: immunoSEQ multiplex PCR; TCRdb's copy keeps in-frame clones and lacks some. The sample has 170,000 or so clones, under 90% seen once; the top ten hold more than 5.5%. Study-level findings and limits: In an earlier analysis, productive rearrangement rates for most beta V segments clustered near 87% or 30%. The Asian-associated ancestry cluster reportedly had fewer N-insertions than the approximately 670-donor mean in a later analysis. It was assumed in the presence/absence analyses that sequencing depth was roughly uniform across donors.

V usage is TRBV9 and J usage is TRBJ2-7, with a tentative D call TRBD1 (5 bases). The sequencing sample was made of PBMCs. This TCR was sampled from a man younger than 40 in good health and CMV-seropositive. The CDR3 nucleotides read TGTGCCAGCAGCGTAGCTCCAGGGAACGAGCAGTACTTC. Its protein product is CASSVAPGNEQYF.